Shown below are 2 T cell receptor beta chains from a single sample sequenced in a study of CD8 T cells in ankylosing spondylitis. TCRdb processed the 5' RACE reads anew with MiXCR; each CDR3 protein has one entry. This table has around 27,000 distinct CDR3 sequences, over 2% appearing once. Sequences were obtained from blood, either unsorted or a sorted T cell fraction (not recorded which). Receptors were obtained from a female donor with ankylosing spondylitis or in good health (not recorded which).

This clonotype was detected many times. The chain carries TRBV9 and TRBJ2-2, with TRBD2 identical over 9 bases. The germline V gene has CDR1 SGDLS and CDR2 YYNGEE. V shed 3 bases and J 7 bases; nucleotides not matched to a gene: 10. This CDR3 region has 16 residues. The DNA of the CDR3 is TGTGCCAGCAGCGCCCACCTTGGGACTAGCTTCGGGGAGCTGTTTTTT. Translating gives CASSAHLGTSFGELFF.

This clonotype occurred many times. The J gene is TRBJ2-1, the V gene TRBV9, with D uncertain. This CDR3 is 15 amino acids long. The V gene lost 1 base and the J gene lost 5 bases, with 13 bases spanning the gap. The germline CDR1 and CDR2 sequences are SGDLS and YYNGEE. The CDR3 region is CASSVMQKSNNEQFF. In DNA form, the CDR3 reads TGTGCCAGCAGCGTAATGCAGAAATCCAACAATGAGCAGTTCTTC.